Here is one T cell receptor (beta chain) with its context. This clonotype was recorded at least ten times. Its antigen target is currently unknown. It has no much larger one-base neighbor in the sample; base qualities were not kept. Library generation was performed with multiplex PCR. Sequencer: Illumina HiSeq 4000. TCR beta libraries were built with iRepertoire HTBI primers and Arm-PCR amplification of CDR3 regions. PCR products were gel purified before sequencing. The published analysis was carried out like this. Gene usage analysis of CDR3 amino acid clonotypes used the approximately 56 TRBV and more than 13 TRBJ segments found across samples. COPE and FqMerger were used to merge filtered high-quality paired reads into contigs. Contigs were aligned with BLAST to IMGT TRBV, TRBD and TRBJ reference genes, and CDR3 was defined per IMGT. Any clonotype with a frequency above 0.1% was counted as a highly expanded clone. Shannon entropy was used to measure repertoire diversity, and the Gini coefficient was used to measure V-J evenness. Public clonotypes were defined as clonotypes shared by more than one individual. Starting from the raw public reads, TCRdb applied fastp trimming at Q25, assembled clones with MiXCR and retained in-frame beta chains. Rows merge per CDR3 protein into single entries with the most common DNA and genes. The V and J calls were determined by TCRdb, not by the authors. Counted in this sample were more than 400,000 distinct CDR3 sequences; 15% to 20% of them appeared once. Of the sample, approximately 12% falls within the top ten clones.

The record originates from a study of regulatory T cells in long-lasting Graves disease (dated by TCRdb to the early 2020s). In the study overall: In the newly diagnosed Graves' disease group, patients had been taking antithyroid drugs for less than 3 months. A total of around 35 samples underwent TCR sequencing, from about 13 patients with persistent Graves' disease and 20 patients with newly diagnosed Graves' disease. Patients with persistent Graves' disease were compared with patients with newly diagnosed Graves' disease using TCR sequencing and RNA sequencing of peripheral blood. The study was registered as a clinical trial and conducted in China. Results the study describes overall, beyond this receptor: The study examined only peripheral blood because the primary lesion, thyroid tissue, could not be accessed. Preferential use of TRBV28, TRBJ1-2 and TRBJ2-5 was observed in persistent disease, whereas TRBV20-1 and TRBJ2-1 were favored in newly diagnosed disease. Only the TCR beta chain was sequenced and analyzed. Compared with newly diagnosed patients, persistent Graves' disease patients had lower TCR Shannon entropy and fewer highly expanded clones, which suggests clonal expansion. Patients with persistent disease shared more public clonotypes (approximately 2,500) than newly diagnosed patients did (around 1,000). The authors noted that the small sample size was a limitation that may lower accuracy.

The intended sense of this specimen's time point label: newly diagnosed GD, antithyroid drugs for less than 3 months. For both TCR sequencing and RNA sequencing, RNA was extracted from PBMCs in TRIzol. Graves' disease was diagnosed according to American Thyroid Association guidelines. Patients were recruited from an endocrinology department in Xi'an, China. Each patient gave 7.5 to 10 milliliters of peripheral blood, collected in an EDTA anticoagulant tube. Ficoll Paque Plus density gradient separation was used to isolate PBMCs, and no further T cell sorting was done. An Agilent 2100 Bioanalyzer and agarose gel were used to assess RNA quality, and a NanoDrop 2000 was used to measure RNA concentration. Trimming at the junction amounts to 6 bases on V and 1 base on J, and the germline ends lie 15 bases apart. Looking up the germline V gene (reference sequence) yields CDR1 DFQATT and CDR2 SNEGSKA. The CDR3 goes from the cysteine to the phenylalanine over 14 residues. Kept here is only the CDR3 DNA, which spans 42 bases and is read in frame from base 1.

Another study also made use of these data, one on T cells in Graves' hyperthyroidism and ophthalmopathy. The second study reports: A patient counted as having stable Graves' hyperthyroidism if no progression to ophthalmopathy occurred over 18 months of follow-up. Hyperthyroidism patients were newly diagnosed, with disease duration under 2 months, and aged 18 to 65 years. Patients with uncontrolled infections, other autoimmune diseases, pregnancy or lactation were excluded. Diagnoses were based on clinical symptoms, serum thyroxine and TRAb, thyroid ultrasound and orbital computed tomography. The TCR CDR3 was subjected to a first round of RT-PCR using the HTBI primer set and the Qiagen OneStep RT-PCR kit. Blood samples also contained most of the expanded thyroid clonotypes (frequency above 0.001), which suggests that blood repertoires may reflect thyroid immune responses. A 13 V-J signature model separated ophthalmopathy from stable hyperthyroidism, with 87.88% sensitivity and 81.08% specificity in cross-validation and 80%/75% in testing. In validation, the model predicted progression to ophthalmopathy with 55% to 71% sensitivity and around 72% specificity, a median of roughly seven months before onset. A discovery cohort of 95 to 100 patients, roughly 43 with Graves' ophthalmopathy and about 60 with stable Graves' hyperthyroidism, was used to find distinguishing TCR V-J signatures. Prospective prediction of ophthalmopathy was tested in an independent validation cohort consisting of 18 hyperthyroidism patients and over 15 patients who later progressed to ophthalmopathy. The 100 or so discovery patients were randomly split 7:3 into training and test sets. In addition, the study compared T-cell repertoires in thyroid tissue and in blood from six Graves' hyperthyroidism patients. Following sampling, methimazole starting at 30 mg daily was given to hyperthyroidism patients, and high-dose intravenous methylprednisolone was given to ophthalmopathy patients. The libraries were constructed in a second round of multiplex PCR and then size-selected and purified. Libraries were sequenced paired-end with 100 bp reads on an Illumina HiSeq2000. SOAPnuke was used to process the raw data, with reads discarded if the reads contained adapters or uncalled bases, had a mean Phred below 15, or lacked an exact constant-primer or identifier match. High-quality paired reads were merged using COPE v1.2.5, and each unique nucleotide sequence was defined as a clonotype. MiTCR v1.1 was used to align the clonotypes against IMGT TRBV, TRBD and TRBJ reference segments. Only V-J combinations with frequency above 0.0001, covering roughly 99% of repertoires, were analysed. The TCS score was defined as F50 (clonal expansion) divided by E x V (chaos), with BLOSUM62-based TCRdist calculated between CDR3 peptides within each V-J. Welch's t-statistics and random forest reduced around 550 V-J features to 13, which were used in a naive Bayes classifier (R e1071). Sample size was not statistically predetermined, and blinding of investigators to group allocation was not performed. According to the paper, TCR Vbeta CDR3 sequencing was carried out on around 140 peripheral blood samples, which came from about 45 ophthalmopathy, 75 to 80 hyperthyroidism and 17 progressor patients.

The sample in question was peripheral blood mononuclear cells (PBMCs), obtained at new diagnosis, from a patient treated with antithyroid drugs. The origin of this receptor is a woman in her 30s with Graves disease. Donor details come from another sample of the same person, matched by shared clones. This receptor chain uses TRBV20-1 and TRBJ1-1; TRBD1 could be the D gene, as 5 bases match. The CDR3 protein is CSARGQGSNTEAFF. DNA sequence: TGCAGTGCCCGCGGCCAGGGATCGAACACTGAAGCTTTCTTT.